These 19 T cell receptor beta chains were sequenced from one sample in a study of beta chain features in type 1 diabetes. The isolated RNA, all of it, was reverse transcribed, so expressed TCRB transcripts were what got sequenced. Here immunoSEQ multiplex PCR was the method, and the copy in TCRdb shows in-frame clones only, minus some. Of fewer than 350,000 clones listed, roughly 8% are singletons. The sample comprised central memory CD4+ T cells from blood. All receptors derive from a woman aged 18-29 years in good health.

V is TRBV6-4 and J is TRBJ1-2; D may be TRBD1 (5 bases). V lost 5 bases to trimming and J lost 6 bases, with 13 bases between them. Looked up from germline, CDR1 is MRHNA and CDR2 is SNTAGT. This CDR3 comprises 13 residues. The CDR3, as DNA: TGTGCCAGCAGTCGAAGGCAGGGCGATGGCTACACCTTC. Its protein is CASSRRQGDGYTF.

DNA of the CDR3: TGTGCCAGCAGCGATTCCACAGGGGCGAAAGAGACCCAGTACTTC. It encodes CASSDSTGAKETQYF. V usage is TRBV5-4 and J usage is TRBJ2-5, with 7 nucleotides matching TRBD1. The CDR3 consists of 15 residues. Germline trimming cut 4 bases from V and 3 bases from J; bases unmatched to any gene: 9. Germline loops: CDR1 SGHNT, CDR2 YYREEE (reference sequence). The full variable domain, rest sourced from reference TRBV5-4 and TRBJ2-5, is ETGVTQSPTHLIKTRGQQVTLRCSSQSGHNTVSWYQQALGQGPQFIFQYYREEENGRGNFPPRFSGLQFPNYSSELNVNALELDDSALYLCASSDSTGAKETQYFGPGTRLLVL.

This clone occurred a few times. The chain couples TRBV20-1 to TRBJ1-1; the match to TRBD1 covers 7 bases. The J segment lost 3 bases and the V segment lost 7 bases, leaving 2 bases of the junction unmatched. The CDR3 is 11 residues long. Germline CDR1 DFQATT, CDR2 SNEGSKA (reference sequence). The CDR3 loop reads CSVDRDTEAFF. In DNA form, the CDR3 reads TGCAGTGTCGACAGGGACACTGAAGCTTTCTTT.

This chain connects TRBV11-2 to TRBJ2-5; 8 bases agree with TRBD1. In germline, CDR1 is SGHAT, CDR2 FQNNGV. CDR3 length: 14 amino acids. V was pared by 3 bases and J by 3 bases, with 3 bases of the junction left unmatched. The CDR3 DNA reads TGTGCCAGCAGCTTGGGGACAGGAAAAGAGACCCAGTACTTC. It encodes CASSLGTGKETQYF.

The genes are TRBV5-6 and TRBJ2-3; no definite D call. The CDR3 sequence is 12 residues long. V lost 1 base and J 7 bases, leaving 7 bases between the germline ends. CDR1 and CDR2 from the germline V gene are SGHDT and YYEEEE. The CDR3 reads CASSLMGYTQYF. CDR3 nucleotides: TGTGCCAGCAGCTTGATGGGATATACGCAGTATTTT.

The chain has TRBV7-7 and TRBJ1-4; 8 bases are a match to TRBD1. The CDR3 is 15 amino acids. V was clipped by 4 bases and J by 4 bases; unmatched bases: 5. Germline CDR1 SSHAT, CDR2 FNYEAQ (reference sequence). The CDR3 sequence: CASSSGQGRNEKLFF. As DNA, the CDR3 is TGTGCCAGCAGCTCTGGACAGGGTCGTAATGAAAAACTGTTTTTT.

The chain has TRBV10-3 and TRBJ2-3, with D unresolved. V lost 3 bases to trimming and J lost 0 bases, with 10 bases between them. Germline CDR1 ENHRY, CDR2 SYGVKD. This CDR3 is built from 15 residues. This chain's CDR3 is CAISDQASSTDTQYF. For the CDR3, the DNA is TGTGCCATCAGTGATCAGGCCTCTAGCACAGATACGCAGTATTTT.

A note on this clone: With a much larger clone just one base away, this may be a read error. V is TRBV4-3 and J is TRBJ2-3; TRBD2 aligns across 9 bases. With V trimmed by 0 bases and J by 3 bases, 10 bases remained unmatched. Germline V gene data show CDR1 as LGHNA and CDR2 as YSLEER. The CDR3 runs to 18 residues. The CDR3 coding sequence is TGCGCCAGCAGCCAAGAGCTCCTAGCGGGATTTCAGACAGATACGCAGTATTTT. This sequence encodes CASSQELLAGFQTDTQYF.

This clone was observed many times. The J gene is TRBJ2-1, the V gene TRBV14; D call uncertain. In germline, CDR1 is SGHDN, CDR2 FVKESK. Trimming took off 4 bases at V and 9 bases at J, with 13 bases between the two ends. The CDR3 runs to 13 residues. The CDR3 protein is CASSPWEGSEQFF. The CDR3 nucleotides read TGTGCCAGCAGCCCCTGGGAAGGAAGTGAGCAGTTCTTC.

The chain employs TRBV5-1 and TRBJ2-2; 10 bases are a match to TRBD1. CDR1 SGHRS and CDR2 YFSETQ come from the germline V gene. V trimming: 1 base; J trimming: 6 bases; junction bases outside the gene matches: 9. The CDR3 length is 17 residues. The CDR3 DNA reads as TGCGCCAGCAGCTTGATTTCGGGACAGGGGAATTCCGGGGAGCTGTTTTTT. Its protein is CASSLISGQGNSGELFF. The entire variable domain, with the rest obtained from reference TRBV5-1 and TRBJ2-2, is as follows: KAGVTQTPRYLIKTRGQQVTLSCSPISGHRSVSWYQQTPGQGLQFLFEYFSETQRNKGNFPGRFSGRQFSNSRSEMNVSTLELGDSALYLCASSLISGQGNSGELFFGEGSRLTVL.

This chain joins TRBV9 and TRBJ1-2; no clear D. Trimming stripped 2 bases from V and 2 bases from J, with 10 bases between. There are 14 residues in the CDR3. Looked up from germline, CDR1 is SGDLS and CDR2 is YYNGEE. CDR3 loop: CASSVGSRNYGYTF. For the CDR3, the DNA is TGTGCCAGCAGCGTCGGTAGCCGGAACTATGGCTACACCTTC.

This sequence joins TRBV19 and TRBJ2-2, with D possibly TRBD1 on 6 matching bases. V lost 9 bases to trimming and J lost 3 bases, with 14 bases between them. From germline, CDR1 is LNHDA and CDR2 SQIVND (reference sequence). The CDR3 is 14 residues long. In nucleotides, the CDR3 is TGTGCCAGCCTGCCTACAGGGTACACCGGGGAGCTGTTTTTT. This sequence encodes CASLPTGYTGELFF.

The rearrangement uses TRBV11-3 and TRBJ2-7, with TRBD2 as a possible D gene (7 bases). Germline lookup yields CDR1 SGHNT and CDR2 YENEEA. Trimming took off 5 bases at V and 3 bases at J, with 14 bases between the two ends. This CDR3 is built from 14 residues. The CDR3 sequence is CASSQRDTNYEQYF. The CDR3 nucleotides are TGTGCCAGCAGCCAGCGGGACACCAACTACGAGCAGTACTTC.

The CDR3 sequence is CASSPNDRAAISGNTIYF. CDR3 nucleotide sequence: TGTGCCAGCTCACCCAACGATAGGGCGGCGATCTCTGGAAACACCATATATTTT. V usage is TRBV18 and J usage is TRBJ1-3; D call uncertain. The CDR3 has 18 residues. Looked up from germline, CDR1 is KGHSH and CDR2 is LQKENI. Trimming removed 3 bases at V and 0 bases at J, with 18 bases between.

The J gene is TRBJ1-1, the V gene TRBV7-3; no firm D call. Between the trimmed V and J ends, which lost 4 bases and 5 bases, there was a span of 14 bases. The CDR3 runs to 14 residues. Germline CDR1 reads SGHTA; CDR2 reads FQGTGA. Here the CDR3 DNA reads TGTGCCAGCAGCTCCGGACTGATTGGTACTGAAGCTTTCTTT. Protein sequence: CASSSGLIGTEAFF.

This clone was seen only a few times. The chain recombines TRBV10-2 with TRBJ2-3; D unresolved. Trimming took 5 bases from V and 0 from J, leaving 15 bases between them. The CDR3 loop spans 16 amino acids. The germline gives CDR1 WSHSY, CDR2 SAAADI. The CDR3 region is CASSRGFGASTDTQYF. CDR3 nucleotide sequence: TGCGCCAGCAGTCGCGGCTTCGGAGCTAGCACAGATACGCAGTATTTT.

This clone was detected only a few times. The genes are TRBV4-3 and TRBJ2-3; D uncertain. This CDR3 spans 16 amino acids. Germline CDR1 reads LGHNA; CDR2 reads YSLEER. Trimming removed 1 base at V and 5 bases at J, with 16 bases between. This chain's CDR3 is CASSQGQGVVRDTQYF. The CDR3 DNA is TGCGCCAGCAGCCAAGGTCAAGGTGTTGTCAGAGATACGCAGTATTTT.

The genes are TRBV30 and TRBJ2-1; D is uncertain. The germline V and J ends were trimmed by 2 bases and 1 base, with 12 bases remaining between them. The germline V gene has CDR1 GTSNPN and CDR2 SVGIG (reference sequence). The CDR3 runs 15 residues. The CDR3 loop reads CAWSIWTPSYNEQFF. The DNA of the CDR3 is TGTGCCTGGAGTATCTGGACCCCTTCCTACAATGAGCAGTTCTTC. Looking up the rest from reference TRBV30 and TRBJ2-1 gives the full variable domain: SQTIHQWPATLVQPVGSPLSLECTVEGTSNPNLYWYRQAAGRGLQLLFYSVGIGQISSEVPQNLSASRPQDRQFILSSKKLLLSDSGFYLCAWSIWTPSYNEQFFGPGTRLTVL.

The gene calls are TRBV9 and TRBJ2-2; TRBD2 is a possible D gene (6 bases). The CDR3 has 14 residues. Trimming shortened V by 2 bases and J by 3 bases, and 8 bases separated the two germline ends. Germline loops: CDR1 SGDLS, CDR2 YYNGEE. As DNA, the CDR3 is TGTGCCAGCAGCGTCCGGGACTACACCGGGGAGCTGTTTTTT. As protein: CASSVRDYTGELFF.